Below, 22 T cell receptor beta chains from the same sample are listed, as sequenced in a study of cytomegalovirus exposure and HLA in healthy donors. The PCR used 60 Vbeta and 13 Jbeta primers. Profiled with immunoSEQ multiplex PCR; TCRdb holds only in-frame clones, not every one. There are about 190,000 clones in the sample; roughly 80% occur only once, and about 2.4% lies in the top ten. What was sequenced was PBMCs. Receptors originate from a male donor in good health and CMV-seronegative.

The table lists this clone with a count of one. V and J are TRBV7-6 and TRBJ2-7; 10 bases fit TRBD2. Germline values: CDR1 SGHVS, CDR2 FNYEAQ. The ends lost 6 bases at V and 4 bases at J; junction bases unmatched: 6. This CDR3 is built from 14 residues. The CDR3 is CASSSSGGAYEQYF. CDR3 DNA: TGTGCCAGCAGTTCCAGCGGGGGGGCTTACGAGCAGTACTTC.

The chain couples TRBV7-9 to TRBJ2-7, with 8 nucleotides matching TRBD1. CDR1 SEHNR and CDR2 FQNEAQ come from the germline V gene (reference sequence). This CDR3 is built from 14 residues. With 7 bases clipped from V and 3 bases from J, the junction kept 8 bases outside the gene matches. CDR3 loop: CASTTRTGFYEQYF. The DNA for the CDR3 is TGTGCCAGCACTACTCGGACAGGGTTCTACGAGCAGTACTTC.

The chain couples TRBV5-4 to TRBJ2-1, with D unresolved. CDR3 length: 11 amino acids. The germline V gene has CDR1 SGHNT and CDR2 YYREEE (reference sequence). Trimming pared 3 bases from V and 6 bases from J, leaving 4 bases between. The CDR3: CASSSINEQFF. For the CDR3, the DNA is TGTGCCAGCAGCTCTATCAATGAGCAGTTCTTC.

The chain links TRBV4-1 to TRBJ1-5, with TRBD1 matching over 10 bases. Trimming removed 4 bases from V and 2 bases from J; junction bases left unmatched: 5. Germline values: CDR1 MGHRA, CDR2 YSYEKL. CDR3 size: 16 residues. The CDR3 sequence: CASSPDRGVGNQPQHF. CDR3 nucleotide sequence: TGCGCCAGCAGCCCGGACAGGGGGGTAGGCAATCAGCCCCAGCATTTT.

Turning to this clone: Its ends do not fully match the called genes, so a read error is possible. The CDR3 reads CGGGTDTQYF. DNA for the CDR3: TGTGGCGGGGGCACAGATACGCAGTATTTT. The chain recombines TRBV20-1 with TRBJ2-3; the D gene is possibly TRBD2 (6 bases). The V gene's germline CDR1 is DFQATT and CDR2 SNEGSKA (reference sequence). This CDR3 is built from 10 residues.

V and J are TRBV10-1 and TRBJ1-1; 12 bases fit TRBD1. Germline-derived CDR1 and CDR2 are WNHNN and SYGVQD (reference sequence). This CDR3 contains 22 residues. V dropped 5 bases and J dropped 0; count of bases not matched to a gene: 22. CDR3 sequence reads: CASSSGTGGRLGPVAMNTEAFF. In DNA form, the CDR3 reads TGCGCCAGCAGTTCCGGGACAGGGGGCCGGCTAGGCCCCGTTGCGATGAACACTGAAGCTTTCTTT.

The sample holds a few counts of this clone. Other DNA sequences in this specimen translate into the identical CDR3. The chain couples TRBV6-5 to TRBJ1-2; TRBD1 matches 9 bases. This CDR3 region has 12 residues. Germline loops: CDR1 MNHEY, CDR2 SVGAGI. V trimming: 6 bases; J trimming: 8 bases; junction bases outside the gene matches: 4. CDR3 loop: CASSRTGVGYTF. Here the CDR3 DNA reads TGTGCCAGCAGCCGGACAGGGGTCGGCTACACCTTC.

The chain carries TRBV5-1 and TRBJ1-2; TRBD1 might be the D (6 bases). Per the germline V gene, CDR1 is SGHRS and CDR2 is YFSETQ. The CDR3 length is 15 residues. With 5 bases removed from V and 4 bases from J, the gap between germline ends came to 18 bases. This chain's CDR3 is CASRPPGTKSYGYTF. The CDR3, as DNA: TGCGCCAGCAGGCCGCCCGGGACAAAAAGCTATGGCTACACCTTC.

The chain joins TRBV11-2 to TRBJ2-7, with 7 bases matching TRBD1. J gave up 3 bases and V 5 bases, and 13 bases lay outside the gene matches. This CDR3 contains 16 residues. CDR1 is SGHAT and CDR2 is FQNNGV in the germline V gene. The CDR3 loop is CASSEWTGPSVYEQYF. The CDR3 nucleotides are TGTGCCAGCAGCGAGTGGACAGGCCCCTCGGTCTACGAGCAGTACTTC.

This clone was seen just once. The CDR3 coding sequence is TGTGCCAGTATCGGGGTGCGACAGGGTCGGAACACTGAAGCTTTCTTT. This translates into CASIGVRQGRNTEAFF. The rearrangement links TRBV19 to TRBJ1-1; 7 nucleotides line up with TRBD1. Germline CDR1 and CDR2: LNHDA and SQIVND (reference sequence). CDR3 length equals 16 residues. Trimming at V came to 7 bases and at J to 1 base, leaving 12 bases not matched to a gene.

DNA of the CDR3: TGTGCCAGCAGCCCCTTTCCAGACTCGTACGAGCAGTACTTC. This encodes CASSPFPDSYEQYF. This rearrangement joins TRBV7-9 to TRBJ2-7; no clear D gene. CDR3 size: 14 residues. Trimming cost V 5 bases and J 4 bases, with 15 bases left between them. Germline V lookup: CDR1 SEHNR, CDR2 FQNEAQ (reference sequence).

This chain joins TRBV7-7 and TRBJ2-2; 8 nucleotides align to TRBD1. This CDR3 is 14 amino acids long. V shed 6 bases, J shed 5 bases, and the junction held 5 bases outside the gene matches. The germline CDR1 and CDR2 sequences are SSHAT and FNYEAQ (reference sequence). The CDR3 region has the DNA TGTGCCAGCAGATTGACAGGGGTTACCGGGGAGCTGTTTTTT. It specifies CASRLTGVTGELFF.

Only one count was recorded for this clone. One junction end does not reproduce the germline sequence, and a read error may be involved. The chain couples TRBV7-9 to TRBJ1-2; 10 positions match TRBD1. This CDR3 has 16 amino acids. Germline V gene lookup returns CDR1 SEHNR and CDR2 FQNEAQ (reference sequence). In DNA, the CDR3 is TGTTCCAGCAGCTTGGACAGACAGGGGGCCTCCTATGGCTACACCTTC. Residues: CSSSLDRQGASYGYTF.

The chain recombines TRBV15 with TRBJ2-5; 8 bases match TRBD1. Trimming at V came to 5 bases and at J to 5 bases, leaving 10 bases not matched to a gene. Germline CDR1 and CDR2: LNHNV and YYDKDF (reference sequence). This CDR3 spans 15 amino acids. The CDR3 nucleotides read TGTGCCACCAGCGCCCGGACAGGGCTATACGAGACCCAGTACTTC. This translates into CATSARTGLYETQYF.

This chain connects TRBV4-3 to TRBJ2-6; D unresolved. Between the trimmed V and J ends, which lost 0 bases and 12 bases, there was a span of 9 bases. Germline values: CDR1 LGHNA, CDR2 YSLEER. The CDR3 has 13 residues. CDR3 nucleotides: TGCGCCAGCAGCCAAGAATCGGTGTCCGTCCTGACTTTC. Amino acids: CASSQESVSVLTF.

This chain joins TRBV9 and TRBJ1-1; 8 positions agree with TRBD1. V trimming: 3 bases; J trimming: 6 bases; junction bases outside the gene matches: 7. CDR1 SGDLS and CDR2 YYNGEE come from the germline V gene. The CDR3 has 14 residues. CDR3 amino acids: CASSGSRGRAEAFF. The CDR3 nucleotides are TGTGCCAGCAGCGGAAGCAGGGGGCGGGCTGAAGCTTTCTTT.

The chain links TRBV9 to TRBJ2-7; 9 bases are a match to TRBD1. The CDR3 loop spans 16 amino acids. Germline V gives CDR1 SGDLS, CDR2 YYNGEE. The V and J ends lost 2 bases and 3 bases, in that order; junction bases with no gene match: 9. CDR3 bases: TGTGCCAGCAGCGTGGAGACCGGGACAGGGAGCTACGAGCAGTACTTC. Amino acid sequence: CASSVETGTGSYEQYF. The full variable domain, rest sourced from reference TRBV9 and TRBJ2-7, is DSGVTQTPKHLITATGQRVTLRCSPRSGDLSVYWYQQSLDQGLQFLIQYYNGEERAKGNILERFSAQQFPDLHSELNLSSLELGDSALYFCASSVETGTGSYEQYFGPGTRLTVT.

This chain links TRBV25-1 with TRBJ1-2; D is possibly TRBD1 (6 bases). Germline values: CDR1 MGHDK, CDR2 SYGVNS. The V end lost 8 bases, the J end lost 2 bases, and 15 bases lay between the germline ends. The CDR3 spans 14 residues. DNA for the CDR3: TGTGCCAGCCAAAGGGCAGGGGAGAACTATGGCTACACCTTC. This sequence encodes CASQRAGENYGYTF.

The J gene is TRBJ2-7, the V gene TRBV28; D might be TRBD1 (5 bases). Germline assignment: CDR1 MDHEN and CDR2 SYDVKM. V gave up 2 bases and J gave up 3 bases, with 11 bases separating them. CDR3 length: 14 residues. CDR3 sequence: CASSLGQGDYEQYF. DNA of the CDR3: TGTGCCAGCAGTTTAGGGCAGGGTGACTACGAGCAGTACTTC.

The chain is built from TRBV5-4 and TRBJ2-1; D possibly corresponds to TRBD1 (6 bases). This CDR3 is built from 14 residues. Germline V gene lookup returns CDR1 SGHNT and CDR2 YYREEE (reference sequence). V gave up 4 bases and J gave up 4 bases, with 12 bases separating them. CDR3 amino acids: CASSPQGSYNEQFF. Written as DNA, the CDR3 is TGTGCCAGCAGCCCCCAGGGGAGTTACAATGAGCAGTTCTTC.

V is TRBV19 and J is TRBJ1-5, with a weak D call TRBD1 (5 bases). In germline, CDR1 is LNHDA, CDR2 SQIVND (reference sequence). CDR3 length: 14 residues. V lost 6 bases and J 7 bases, leaving 16 bases between the germline ends. Here the CDR3 DNA reads TGTGCCAGTAGCGCCCAGGGTTTTGGACAGCCCCAGCATTTT. It codes for CASSAQGFGQPQHF.

This rearrangement joins TRBV11-2 to TRBJ2-3; 8 positions agree with TRBD2. Trimming cost V 3 bases and J 1 base; bases outside gene matches: 9. Germline V gives CDR1 SGHAT, CDR2 FQNNGV. There are 17 residues in the CDR3. This CDR3 reads CASSLISGTTGTDTQYF. Here the CDR3 DNA reads TGTGCCAGCAGCTTGATTAGCGGGACTACCGGCACAGATACGCAGTATTTT.